These T cell receptor beta chains were read from a single sample in a study of T cell responses to AZD1222 COVID-19 vaccine. Sequencing was performed with immunoSEQ multiplex PCR; in TCRdb, only in-frame clones are kept and a portion is missing. Altogether roughly 190,000 clones are present, roughly 90% being singletons, with the ten largest covering nearly 3.5%. The material was peripheral blood, obtained 28 days after the second AZD1222 dose. These receptor sequences come from an adult who received the AZD1222 COVID-19 vaccine. Both conserved end residues are trimmed from each CDR3. The order of the fields is J gene, V gene, CDR3 protein.

TRBJ1-1 TRBV7-2 ASSFALTEAF
TRBJ2-1 TRBV10-3 AISGGVGNEQF
TRBJ1-5 TRBV12-5 ASAADQGAGNQPQH
TRBJ2-1 TRBV4-1 ASSQRNVGGDSYNEQF
TRBJ2-1 TRBV18 ASSPTTYNEQF
TRBJ1-3 TRBV28 ASKGGGPGNTIY
TRBJ2-1 TRBV30 AWVEGTGAFGGQF
TRBJ1-5 TRBV12-5 ASGRDGNQPQH
TRBJ2-1 TRBV13 ASSLRPSGYYNEQF
TRBJ2-1 TRBV30 AWSVGVSSYNEQF
TRBJ1-3 TRBV7-2 ASSYRQGLVSGNTIY